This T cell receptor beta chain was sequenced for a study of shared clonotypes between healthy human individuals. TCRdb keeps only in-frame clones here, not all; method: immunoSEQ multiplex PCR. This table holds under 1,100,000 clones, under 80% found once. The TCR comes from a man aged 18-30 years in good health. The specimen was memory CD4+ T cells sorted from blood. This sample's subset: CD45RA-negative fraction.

The CDR3 DNA reads as TGTGCCAGCAGCTTAAACAGTGGCGACGAGCAGTACTTC. Its translation is CASSLNSGDEQYF. This rearrangement joins TRBV7-2 to TRBJ2-7, with D uncertain. This CDR3 region has 13 residues. Germline V CDR1 and CDR2: SGHTA, FQGNSA. The ends were cut back, 2 bases at V and 5 bases at J, with 10 bases in the middle.